This TCR beta chain was recovered during a study of blood T cell repertoires in COVID-19. Study summary: Acute and convalescent COVID-19 specimens originated in the United States, Italy and Spain. The cDNA or gDNA used as material had been derived from T cells, B-cell-depleted T cells, or PBMCs.

Using immunoSEQ multiplex PCR, the repertoire was profiled, and TCRdb retains in-frame clones only, with some absent. The sample holds about 27,000 clones, 90% to 95% seen once. V dropped 2 bases and J dropped 3; count of bases not matched to a gene: 3. CDR3 length: 16 residues. CDR1 MDHEN and CDR2 SYDVKM come from the germline V gene. Sequencing was done on a sample of peripheral blood. The chain employs TRBV28 and TRBJ2-2; TRBD1 aligns across 10 bases. The clonotype was recovered from a human donor with active COVID-19. The donor label of this sample is uncertain. CDR3 DNA: TGTGCCAGCAGTTTAAAGGGACAGGGGCACACCGGGGAGCTGTTTTTT. It encodes CASSLKGQGHTGELFF.